This TCR beta chain appears in the sequencing data of a study of blood T cell repertoires in COVID-19 (dated by TCRdb to about 2020). Background on the whole study: The collaborator samples originated in the United States, Italy and Spain and spanned the acute and convalescent phases of COVID-19. The sample metadata nearly always contained a de-identified subject ID, COVID-19 status, age in years and sex. The material from the prospective study consisted of cDNA or gDNA derived from T cells, B-cell-depleted T cells, or PBMCs. The repertoires were released in a freely available public database meant as a resource for research on the immune response to SARS-CoV-2. The samples were drawn from two sources: the first 160 participants of the ongoing ImmuneRACE study, and fewer than 1,500 subjects contributed by 6 global collaborators. Where HLA class I and class II types were available, the types were taken from metadata supplied by the sample provider, not from assay-based typing. Subjects who had been exposed to COVID-19, were actively infected with it, or had recovered from it provided the deeply sampled blood TCRbeta repertoires that made up the dataset.

The germline V gene (reference sequence) specifies LGHDT as CDR1 and YNNKEL as CDR2. Counted from cysteine to phenylalanine, this CDR3 has 16 amino acids. Here the CDR3 DNA is all that survives: 48 bases in frame from base 1. Compared with germline, V lacks 2 bases and J lacks 8 bases; bases without a gene match: 12. TCRbeta CDR3 regions were amplified from genomic DNA using the immunoSEQ Assay, a bias-controlled multiplex PCR. The paper's data handling went like this. Within the assay, amplification of reference gene primers was used to estimate how many nucleated cells each sample contained. To quantify the absolute abundance of each unique TCRbeta CDR3 rearrangement, sequence reads were collapsed and filtered. For each sample, productive Simpson clonality was calculated as the square root of Simpson's diversity index over productive rearrangements. TCRdb obtained this table from immuneACCESS and retained in-frame rearrangements with V and J assigned. These tables miss some clones; where compared with another copy, unresolved V genes account for less than half of the shortfall, and the remainder is unexplained. The DNA was the basis for D and trimming; V, J and clone size are from that table. The sample has approximately 330,000 clones on record, 85% to 90% of them singletons. The ten largest clonotypes hold almost 9.5% of the sample.

A note on this clone: What this receptor recognizes is not known. Qualities for individual bases were not recorded, and no much larger clone is one base off.

Broad study findings and their caveats: Clinical and demographic metadata were provided uncurated, with the amount varying by source and participant.

Participants in the prospective study were aged 18 to 89 years, lived in more than 20 United States geographic areas, and enrolled through a virtual design. In the prospective study, participants were assigned to cohorts based on the clinical history participants reported in a screening survey and a study questionnaire. ImmuneRACE Cohort 3 recovered participants were defined by two consecutive negative NP/OP PCR tests, healthcare professional clearance, or symptom resolution. Mobile phlebotomists in the prospective study collected whole blood, serum and a nasopharyngeal or oropharyngeal swab from every participant. Participants in the prospective study had the option to provide additional blood draws and questionnaires over a roughly 2-month period. Prospective study blood samples were shipped either frozen or at room temperature before DNA extraction.

This TCR came from a woman aged 25-40 years who had recovered from COVID-19. The chain is made from TRBV3-1 (or the pseudogene TRBV3-2) and TRBJ2-1; a stretch of 7 junction bases matches TRBD2. The specimen sequenced was PBMCs or T cells enriched from blood (not recorded which). The nucleotides read TGTGCCAGCAGCCAATTTGTGGTGGCGGGAGCGGATGAGCAGTTCTTC. It specifies CASSQFVVAGADEQFF.